The sequence of this TCR beta chain was determined in a study of blood T cell repertoires in COVID-19. Study-level background: Acute and convalescent COVID-19 samples came from the United States, Italy and Spain. PBMCs, B-cell-depleted T cells, or T cells were the source of the cDNA or gDNA that made up the material.

In the authors' methods: Reference gene primer amplification gave estimated nucleated cell counts. Generated by immunoSEQ multiplex PCR, the TCRdb table keeps only in-frame clones and is missing some. That table supplies the V and J calls and clone size; D and trimming were determined from the DNA. Seen here are roughly 120,000 clones, 70% to 90% observed once, and the top ten hold roughly 1.4%. The CDR3 sequence is 15 residues long. The junction had 2 bases not matched to a gene; V was cut back by 0 bases and J by 2 bases. Germline loops: CDR1 SGDLS, CDR2 YYNGEE. The chain employs TRBV9 and TRBJ2-1; 7 bases align to TRBD2. The sequenced sample was peripheral blood. This TCR derives from a man in his forties with acute or convalescent COVID-19. This chain's CDR3 is CASSVAGGTYNEQFF. The CDR3 bases are TGTGCCAGCAGCGTAGCGGGAGGCACCTACAATGAGCAGTTCTTC.